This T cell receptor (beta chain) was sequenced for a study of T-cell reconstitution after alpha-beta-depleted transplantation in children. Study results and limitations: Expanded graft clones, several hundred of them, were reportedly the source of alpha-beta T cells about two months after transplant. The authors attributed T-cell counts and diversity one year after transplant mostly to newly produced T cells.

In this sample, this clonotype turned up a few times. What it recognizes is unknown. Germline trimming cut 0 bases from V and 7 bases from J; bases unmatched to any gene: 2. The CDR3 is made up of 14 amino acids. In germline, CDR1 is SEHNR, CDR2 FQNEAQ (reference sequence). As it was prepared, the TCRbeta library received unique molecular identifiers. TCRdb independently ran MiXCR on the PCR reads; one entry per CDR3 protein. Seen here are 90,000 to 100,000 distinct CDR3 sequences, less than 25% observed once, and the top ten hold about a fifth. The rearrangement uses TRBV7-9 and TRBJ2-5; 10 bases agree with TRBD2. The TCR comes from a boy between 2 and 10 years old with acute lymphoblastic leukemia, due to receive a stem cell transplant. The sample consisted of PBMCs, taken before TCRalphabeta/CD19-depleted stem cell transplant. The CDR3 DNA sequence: TGTGCCAGCAGCTTAGCCATAGCGGGAGGGACCCAGTACTTC. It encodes CASSLAIAGGTQYF.